This T cell receptor (beta chain) came from a study of shared clonotypes between healthy human individuals. Study outcomes and limitations: Genetic and exposure-history diversity was limited by the few donors. The naive CD4 repertoires of several donors were compared, and about 5% of clonotypes were shared.

The ends were cut back, 7 bases at V and 4 bases at J, with 15 bases in the middle. Germline V gene lookup returns CDR1 MNHEY and CDR2 SMNVEV (reference sequence). This CDR3 contains 14 residues. In the case of this clone: Its antigen is currently unknown.

The sorted-subset replicate PCRs were given around 190 ng DNA, which is 30,000 or so T cell genomes. Sequenced by immunoSEQ multiplex PCR; TCRdb stores in-frame clones only, minus some. The sample consists of roughly 2.2 million clones, approximately 95% of them appearing once. The TCR sequence derives from a man in his late teens or twenties in good health. Some clones in this sample may be carry-over from other donors' samples. The chain uses TRBV27 and TRBJ2-3; no definite D call. Sequenced input: naive CD4+ T cells from PBMCs. Subset: CD45RA+ positively selected. CDR3 amino acids: CASTHNADADTQYF. The CDR3 bases are TGTGCCAGCACCCATAACGCCGACGCAGATACGCAGTATTTT.